This TCR beta chain was found in a study of CD8 T cells in Susac syndrome. Study observations and caveats: The study's TCR sequencing and HLA analysis drew on a certain number of individuals. That number was acknowledged as relatively small.

Remarks on this clonotype: The target antigen is unknown.

Sequencing of TCR beta drew on CD8+ and CD4+ T cells from blood. Controls were age- and sex-matched healthy donors. Germline assignment: CDR1 MNHEY and CDR2 SMNVEV (reference sequence). V was trimmed by 8 bases and J by 7 bases, leaving 17 bases between them. This CDR3 spans 13 amino acids. An amount of RNA that ranged from roughly 0.45 to 1 ug was reverse transcribed with random hexamers. TCR beta CDR3 was amplified by immunoSEQ covering 54 Vbeta and 13 Jbeta. TCRdb reprocessed the immunoSEQ multiplex PCR reads via MiXCR and lists one record per CDR3 protein. The profile shows 150,000 to 200,000 distinct CDR3 sequences, over 85% of them singletons.

This chain uses TRBV27 with TRBJ1-1; D may be TRBD1 (5 bases). The sequence came from a human donor in good health. Sequenced input: CD4+ T cells from PBMCs. For the CDR3, the DNA is TGTGCCAGCCGTCAGTGGGGCGCGGATGAAGCTTTCTTT. It yields the protein CASRQWGADEAFF.